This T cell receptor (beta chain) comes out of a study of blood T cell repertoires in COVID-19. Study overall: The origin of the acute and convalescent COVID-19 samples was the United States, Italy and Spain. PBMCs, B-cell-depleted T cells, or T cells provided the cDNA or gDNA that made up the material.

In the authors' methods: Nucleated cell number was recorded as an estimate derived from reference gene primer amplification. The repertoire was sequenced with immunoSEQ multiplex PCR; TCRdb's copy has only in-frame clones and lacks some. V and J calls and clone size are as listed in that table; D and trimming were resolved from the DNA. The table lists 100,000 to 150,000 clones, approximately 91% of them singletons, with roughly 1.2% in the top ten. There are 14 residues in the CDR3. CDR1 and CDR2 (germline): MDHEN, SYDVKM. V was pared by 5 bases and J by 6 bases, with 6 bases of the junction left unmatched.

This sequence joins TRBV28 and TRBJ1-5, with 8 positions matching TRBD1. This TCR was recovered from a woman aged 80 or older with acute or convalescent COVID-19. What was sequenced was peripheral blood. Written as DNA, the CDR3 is TGTGCCAGCAGTCTCAGGGGGCAGGTTCAGCCCCAGCATTTT. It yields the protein CASSLRGQVQPQHF.